These 16 T cell receptor beta chains came from one sample sequenced in a study of T-cell reconstitution after alpha-beta-depleted transplantation in children. TCRbeta library preparation incorporated unique molecular identifiers. In TCRdb, the PCR reads were re-called with MiXCR into one record per CDR3 protein. The sample contains about 240,000 distinct CDR3 sequences, 9.5% to 15% of which appear only once. Here the sequenced sample was PBMCs from the stem cell graft donor, taken from the stem cell graft. The receptor source for this set is a human donor who donated a stem cell graft to a child with acute lymphoblastic leukemia.

This clonotype occurred many times. V is TRBV9 and J is TRBJ2-3; 9 nucleotides agree with TRBD1. The CDR3 consists of 14 residues. J gave up 3 bases and V 3 bases, and 2 bases lay outside the gene matches. Germline V gene data show CDR1 as SGDLS and CDR2 as YYNGEE. Written as DNA, the CDR3 is TGTGCCAGCAGCGCGGGACAGGGAACAGATACGCAGTATTTT. Encoded protein: CASSAGQGTDTQYF.

This clonotype was found many times. This chain uses TRBV27 with TRBJ2-1, with D tentatively TRBD2 (5 bases). V dropped 1 base and J dropped 4 bases, with 8 bases sitting between them. The germline CDR1 and CDR2 sequences are MNHEY and SMNVEV (reference sequence). The CDR3 length is 14 residues. CDR3 sequence: CASSLLARYNEQFF. CDR3 in DNA: TGTGCCAGCAGTTTATTAGCGCGGTACAATGAGCAGTTCTTC.

In this sample, this clonotype turned up many times. The rearrangement joins TRBV12-3 or TRBV12-4 to TRBJ1-5, with 7 bases lining up with TRBD1. The CDR3 is 18 amino acids. V was pared by 4 bases and J by 9 bases, with 21 bases of the junction left unmatched. CDR3 nucleotides: TGTGCCAGCAGTTCTACCCACAGGGGATTGCGGGGGGAGGGGCCCCAGCATTTT. This sequence encodes CASSSTHRGLRGEGPQHF.

This clonotype has at least ten counts. The genes are TRBV29-1 and TRBJ2-5; D possibly matches TRBD1 or TRBD2 (6 bases each). Germline assignment: CDR1 SQVTM and CDR2 ANQGSEA. This CDR3 is 14 amino acids long. The V and J ends lost 7 bases and 1 base respectively, with 16 bases between them. The CDR3 reads CSAPGWGAQETQYF. The CDR3 DNA follows: TGCAGCGCGCCGGGGTGGGGGGCCCAAGAGACCCAGTACTTC.

There are many counts of this clonotype. V is TRBV24-1 and J is TRBJ2-1; TRBD2 matches 8 bases. This CDR3 is 15 amino acids long. Germline CDR1 KGHDR, CDR2 SFDVKD. The ends lost 4 bases at V and 10 bases at J; junction bases unmatched: 11. This chain's CDR3 is CATSELSAGGSEQFF. The CDR3 bases are TGTGCCACCAGTGAGCTTTCCGCGGGGGGATCGGAGCAGTTCTTC.

At least ten counts were recorded for this clonotype. This chain connects TRBV10-1 to TRBJ2-5; the match to TRBD1 covers 10 bases. Trimming took 6 bases from V and 4 from J; bases not matched to a gene: 8. The germline V gene encodes CDR1 WNHNN and CDR2 SYGVQD (reference sequence). CDR3 size: 15 residues. This CDR3 is CASSPGQGSRETQYF. The CDR3, as DNA: TGCGCCAGCAGCCCGGGACAGGGGAGTCGAGAGACCCAGTACTTC.

This clonotype was counted ten times or more. The V gene is TRBV27, the J gene TRBJ2-7; D not certain. V dropped 4 bases and J dropped 3 bases, with 10 bases sitting between them. The CDR3 extends over 13 amino acids. Germline values: CDR1 MNHEY, CDR2 SMNVEV (reference sequence). This CDR3 reads CASSSGRFYEQYF. In DNA form, the CDR3 reads TGTGCCAGCAGTTCTGGCAGGTTCTACGAGCAGTACTTC.

This clonotype was seen repeatedly, ten times or more. The genes are TRBV3-1 and TRBJ2-1; tentatively, D is TRBD1 (6 bases). The CDR3 covers 13 residues. The germline CDR1 and CDR2 sequences are LGHDT and YNNKEL (reference sequence). Trimming shortened V by 2 bases and J by 9 bases, and 11 bases separated the two germline ends. The CDR3 DNA reads as TGTGCCAGCAGCCAAAACAGGGAAAGTGAGCAGTTCTTC. Its translation: CASSQNRESEQFF.

This clonotype was recorded many times. The chain carries TRBV19 and TRBJ1-5, with a tentative D call TRBD1 (5 bases). This CDR3 spans 14 amino acids. CDR1 is LNHDA and CDR2 is SQIVND in the germline V gene (reference sequence). Trimming removed 5 bases from V and 6 bases from J, with 14 bases in between. CDR3: CASSPRQGGQPQHF. The CDR3 DNA is TGTGCCAGTAGTCCTCGCCAGGGTGGTCAGCCCCAGCATTTT.

This clonotype was counted many times. V usage is TRBV10-1 and J usage is TRBJ2-3; 8 nucleotides agree with TRBD1. CDR1 and CDR2 from the germline V gene are WNHNN and SYGVQD (reference sequence). There are 14 residues in the CDR3. V lost 5 bases and J lost 5; bases outside the gene matches: 6. CDR3 amino acids: CASSKTGVGDTQYF. The CDR3 DNA is TGCGCCAGCAGTAAGACAGGGGTCGGAGATACGCAGTATTTT.

Comment on this clonotype: A much larger clone differs by one base, so this may be a read error. The chain is built from TRBV28 and TRBJ2-5, with a tentative D call TRBD1 (6 bases). Germline lookup yields CDR1 MDHEN and CDR2 SYDVKM. The CDR3 extends over 12 amino acids. The DNA for the CDR3 is TGTGCCAGCAGTACAGGGTTGGAGACCAAGTACTTC. Translated: CASSTGLETKYF. The whole variable domain, filled in from reference TRBV28 and TRBJ2-5, reads DVKVTQSSRYLVKRTGEKVFLECVQDMDHENMFWYRQDPGLGLRLIYFSYDVKMKEKGDIPEGYSVSREKKERFSLILESASTNQTSMYLCASSTGLETKYFGPGTRLLVL.

At least ten counts were recorded for this clonotype. The genes are TRBV5-5 and TRBJ1-1; TRBD1 matches 7 bases. With 1 base clipped from V and 2 bases from J, the junction kept 5 bases outside the gene matches. Germline V gives CDR1 SGHKS, CDR2 YYEKEE (reference sequence). This CDR3 is built from 15 residues. CDR3 region: CASSLRRGGNTEAFF. CDR3 sequence (DNA): TGTGCCAGCAGCTTGAGAAGAGGGGGCAACACTGAAGCTTTCTTT.

Ten or more counts support this clonotype. This chain joins TRBV5-1 and TRBJ1-2; D is undetermined. The V end lost 0 bases, the J end lost 8 bases, and 17 bases lay between the germline ends. Germline V gene sequence: CDR1 SGHRS, CDR2 YFSETQ. CDR3 length: 15 amino acids. The CDR3 coding sequence is TGCGCCAGCAGCTTGGACTCCGGGTCCAAAGGAGGCTACACCTTC. Encoded protein: CASSLDSGSKGGYTF. The variable domain in full, completed from reference TRBV5-1 and TRBJ1-2, reads KAGVTQTPRYLIKTRGQQVTLSCSPISGHRSVSWYQQTPGQGLQFLFEYFSETQRNKGNFPGRFSGRQFSNSRSEMNVSTLELGDSALYLCASSLDSGSKGGYTFGSGTRLTVV.

At least ten counts were recorded for this clonotype. The chain joins TRBV28 to TRBJ2-3; the match to TRBD1 covers 11 bases. The CDR3 covers 15 residues. Trimming cost V 3 bases and J 5 bases; bases outside gene matches: 4. The germline gives CDR1 MDHEN, CDR2 SYDVKM. The CDR3 sequence is CASSLDRGRKDTQYF. The CDR3 DNA reads TGTGCCAGCAGTTTGGACAGGGGGCGGAAAGATACGCAGTATTTT. Full variable domain (rest looked up from reference TRBV28 and TRBJ2-3): DVKVTQSSRYLVKRTGEKVFLECVQDMDHENMFWYRQDPGLGLRLIYFSYDVKMKEKGDIPEGYSVSREKKERFSLILESASTNQTSMYLCASSLDRGRKDTQYFGPGTRLTVL.

A remark on this clonotype: This may be a read error, as it is one base from a much larger clone. The V call is TRBV20-1, the J call TRBJ1-5; D unresolved. V lost 7 bases and J 9 bases, leaving 16 bases between the germline ends. The CDR3 is 12 residues long. Germline V lookup: CDR1 DFQATT, CDR2 SNEGSKA (reference sequence). CDR3 sequence: CSGLQAEGPQHF. CDR3 DNA sequence: TGCAGTGGACTTCAGGCGGAGGGGCCCCAGCATTTT.

This clonotype appeared many times. V usage is TRBV5-5 and J usage is TRBJ1-2; the match to TRBD1 covers 7 bases. Per germline, CDR1 SGHKS and CDR2 YYEKEE (reference sequence). V lost 3 bases to trimming and J lost 6 bases; unmatched junction nucleotides: 8. The CDR3 is 14 residues long. DNA for the CDR3: TGTGCCAGCAGCTCGACAGGGAGGGGGGATGGCTACACCTTC. Translation gives CASSSTGRGDGYTF.